This TCR beta chain was recovered during a study of PD-1 blockade in classical Hodgkin lymphoma. Findings and caveats of the study: Although disease activity or prior therapy may be involved, causes of the repertoire differences remain undefined. Healthy donors reportedly exceeded newly diagnosed patients in baseline TCR diversity.

The germline V gene has CDR1 SGHTA and CDR2 FQGTGA. This CDR3 has 13 amino acids. The V end was cut by 2 bases, the J end by 0 bases, with 5 bases between. Of note for this clone: Its antigen remains unidentified.

Specified time point: newly diagnosed, previously untreated cHL patient sample. Magnetic depletion of unwanted cells isolated CD4+ T cells from thawed PBMCs. Comparison PBMCs came from previously untreated, newly diagnosed classical Hodgkin lymphoma patients. Here immunoSEQ multiplex PCR was the method, and the copy in TCRdb shows in-frame clones only, minus some. The table shows tens of thousands of clones, with 88% occurring only once. The clonotype originates from a human donor with classical Hodgkin lymphoma. Source material: CD4+ T cells from blood. The gene calls are TRBV7-3 and TRBJ2-7, with no clear D. The CDR3 DNA follows: TGTGCCAGCAGCTTACTTGGCTCCTACGAGCAGTACTTC. It is translated as CASSLLGSYEQYF.